This entry features one TCR beta chain sequence. No antigen is known for it. Unique molecular identifiers were added to individual cDNA molecules. From the 5' RACE reads, TCRdb called clonotypes with MiXCR, one entry per CDR3 protein. The repertoire holds about 27,000 distinct CDR3 sequences, 5.4% seen once, with about 0.9% in the top ten. This sample was taken from a study of early T cells in non-severe SARS-CoV-2 infection. Study context: RNA in bulk from unsorted whole blood was sequenced, and chains were unpaired. Study-wide findings and caveats: Private and CD4 specificities were missed by VDJdb matching, which favored anti-spike CD8 responses.

The trim removed 0 bases at V and 4 bases at J, leaving 8 bases unmatched. Germline V gene sequence: CDR1 SGHTA, CDR2 FQGNSA. This CDR3 spans 16 amino acids. The TCR comes from an adult who was a healthcare worker with PCR-confirmed SARS-CoV-2 infection or an uninfected control (not recorded which). The chain employs TRBV7-2 and TRBJ2-7; 8 nucleotides align to TRBD2. Sample: whole blood. The CDR3 sequence: CASSLARGGRMYEQYF. The CDR3 DNA is TGTGCCAGCAGCTTAGCTCGGGGGGGTAGAATGTACGAGCAGTACTTC.